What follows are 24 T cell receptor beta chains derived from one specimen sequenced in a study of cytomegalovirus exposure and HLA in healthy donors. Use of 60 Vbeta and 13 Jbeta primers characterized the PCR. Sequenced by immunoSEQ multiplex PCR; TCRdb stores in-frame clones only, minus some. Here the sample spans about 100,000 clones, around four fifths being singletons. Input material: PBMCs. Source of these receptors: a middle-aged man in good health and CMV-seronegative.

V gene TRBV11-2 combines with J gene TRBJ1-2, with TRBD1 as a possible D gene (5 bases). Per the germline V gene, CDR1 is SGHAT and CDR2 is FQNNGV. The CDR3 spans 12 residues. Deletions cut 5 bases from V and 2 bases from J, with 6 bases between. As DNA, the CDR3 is TGTGCCAGCAGCCCAGGGAACTATGGCTACACCTTC. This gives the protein CASSPGNYGYTF.

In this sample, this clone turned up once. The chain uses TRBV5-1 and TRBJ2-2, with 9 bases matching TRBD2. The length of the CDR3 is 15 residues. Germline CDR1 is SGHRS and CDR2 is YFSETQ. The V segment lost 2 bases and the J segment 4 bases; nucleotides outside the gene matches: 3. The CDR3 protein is CASSFVAGATGELFF. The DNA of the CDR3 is TGCGCCAGCAGCTTTGTAGCGGGGGCCACCGGGGAGCTGTTTTTT.

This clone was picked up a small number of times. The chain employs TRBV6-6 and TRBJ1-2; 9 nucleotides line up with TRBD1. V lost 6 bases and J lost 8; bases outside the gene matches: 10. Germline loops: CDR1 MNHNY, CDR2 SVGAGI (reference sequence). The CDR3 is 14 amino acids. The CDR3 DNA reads TGTGCCAGCAGCCTCAAACGGACAGGGGCAGGCTACACCTTC. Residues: CASSLKRTGAGYTF.

CDR3 coding DNA: TGTGCCAGCAGCCAACAGGGGGCGGCCGGAGCTTTCTTT. It encodes CASSQQGAAGAFF. The rearrangement uses TRBV14 and TRBJ1-1; 8 positions agree with TRBD1. The CDR3 length is 13 residues. J gave up 10 bases and V 2 bases, and 6 bases lay outside the gene matches. CDR1 and CDR2 (germline): SGHDN, FVKESK.

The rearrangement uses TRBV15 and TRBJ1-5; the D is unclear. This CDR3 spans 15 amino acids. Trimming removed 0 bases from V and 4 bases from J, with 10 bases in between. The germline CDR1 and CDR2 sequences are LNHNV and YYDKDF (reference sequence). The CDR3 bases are TGTGCCACCAGCAGAGATTCAACGAGGAATCAGCCCCAGCATTTT. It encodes CATSRDSTRNQPQHF.

DNA of the CDR3: TGTGCCAGCAGCTCATTCCAGGGTAAAGGGAACACTGAAGCTTTCTTT. Encoded protein: CASSSFQGKGNTEAFF. This chain links TRBV5-8 with TRBJ1-1; tentatively, D is TRBD1 (5 bases). The germline V gene has CDR1 SGHTS and CDR2 YDEGEE. The CDR3 is made up of 16 amino acids. Trimming pared 3 bases from V and 1 base from J, leaving 16 bases between.

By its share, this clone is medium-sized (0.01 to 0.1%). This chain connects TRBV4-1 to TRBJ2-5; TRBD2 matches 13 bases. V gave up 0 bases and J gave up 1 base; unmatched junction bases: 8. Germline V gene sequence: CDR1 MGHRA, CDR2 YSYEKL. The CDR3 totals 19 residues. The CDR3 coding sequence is TGCGCCAGCAGCCAAGAAGCCCGACTAGCGGGGGGATTCCAAGAGACCCAGTACTTC. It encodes CASSQEARLAGGFQETQYF.

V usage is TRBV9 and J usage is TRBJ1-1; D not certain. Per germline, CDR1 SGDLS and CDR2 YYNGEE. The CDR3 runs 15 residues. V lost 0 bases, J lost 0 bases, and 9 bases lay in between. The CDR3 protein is CASSVGGHMNTEAFF. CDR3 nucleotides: TGTGCCAGCAGCGTAGGAGGCCATATGAACACTGAAGCTTTCTTT.

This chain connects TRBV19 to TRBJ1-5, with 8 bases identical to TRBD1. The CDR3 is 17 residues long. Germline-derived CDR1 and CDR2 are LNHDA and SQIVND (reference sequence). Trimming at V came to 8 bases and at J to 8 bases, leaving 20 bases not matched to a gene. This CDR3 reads CASPLIRSAGGEEPQHF. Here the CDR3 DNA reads TGTGCCAGTCCCCTGATACGGTCGGCAGGGGGCGAGGAGCCCCAGCATTTT.

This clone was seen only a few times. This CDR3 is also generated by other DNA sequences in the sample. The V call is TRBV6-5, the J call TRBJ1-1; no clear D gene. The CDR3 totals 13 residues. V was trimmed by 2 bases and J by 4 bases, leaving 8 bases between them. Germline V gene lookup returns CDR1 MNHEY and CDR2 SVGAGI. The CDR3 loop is CASSYTRGTEAFF. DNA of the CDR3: TGTGCCAGCAGTTACACCCGGGGCACTGAAGCTTTCTTT.

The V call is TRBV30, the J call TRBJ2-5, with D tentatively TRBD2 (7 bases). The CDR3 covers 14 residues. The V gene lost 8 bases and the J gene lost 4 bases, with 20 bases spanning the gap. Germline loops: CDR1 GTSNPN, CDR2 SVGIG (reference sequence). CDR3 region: CAETPGGRGETQYF. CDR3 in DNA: TGTGCCGAAACCCCCGGGGGGCGAGGAGAGACCCAGTACTTC.

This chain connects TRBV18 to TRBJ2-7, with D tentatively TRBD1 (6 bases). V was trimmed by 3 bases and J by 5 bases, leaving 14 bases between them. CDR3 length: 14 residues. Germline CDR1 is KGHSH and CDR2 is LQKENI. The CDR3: CASSPQGRDNEQYF. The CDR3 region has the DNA TGTGCCAGCTCACCCCAGGGGCGAGACAACGAGCAGTACTTC.

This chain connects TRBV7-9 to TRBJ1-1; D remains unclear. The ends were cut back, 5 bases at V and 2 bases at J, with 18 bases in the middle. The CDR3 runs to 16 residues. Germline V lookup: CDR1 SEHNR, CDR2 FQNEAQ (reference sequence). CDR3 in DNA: TGTGCCAGCAGCCCCCGCCAGGTGGGTAGTAACACTGAAGCTTTCTTT. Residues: CASSPRQVGSNTEAFF.

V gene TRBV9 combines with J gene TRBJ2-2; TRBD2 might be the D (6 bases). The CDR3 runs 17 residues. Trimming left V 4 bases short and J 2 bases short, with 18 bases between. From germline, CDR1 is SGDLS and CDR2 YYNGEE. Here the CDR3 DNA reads TGTGCCAGCAGCCCCGGGATTGGTAGCGGAAACACCGGGGAGCTGTTTTTT. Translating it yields CASSPGIGSGNTGELFF.

CDR3 coding DNA: TGCGCCAGCAGCCAAGGCAGACCGGGACAGACGAGCACAGATACGCAGTATTTT. Translation gives CASSQGRPGQTSTDTQYF. The genes are TRBV4-3 and TRBJ2-3; 7 positions match TRBD1. The V segment lost 1 base and the J segment 0 bases; nucleotides outside the gene matches: 10. The CDR3 is 18 amino acids. Germline loops: CDR1 LGHNA, CDR2 YSLEER.

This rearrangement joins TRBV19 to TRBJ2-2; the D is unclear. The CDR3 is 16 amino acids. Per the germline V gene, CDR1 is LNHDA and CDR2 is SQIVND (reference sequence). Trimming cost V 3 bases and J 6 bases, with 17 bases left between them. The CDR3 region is CASSIVPRVVSGELFF. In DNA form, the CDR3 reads TGTGCCAGTAGTATCGTCCCCCGTGTTGTTTCCGGGGAGCTGTTTTTT.

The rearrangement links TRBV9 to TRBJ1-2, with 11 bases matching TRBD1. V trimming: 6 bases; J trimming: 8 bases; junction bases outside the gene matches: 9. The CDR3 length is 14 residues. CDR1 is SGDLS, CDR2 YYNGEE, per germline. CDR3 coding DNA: TGTGCCAGCAAGATTGGACAGGGGGCGTGGGGCTACACCTTC. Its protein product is CASKIGQGAWGYTF. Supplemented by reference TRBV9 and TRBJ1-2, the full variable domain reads DSGVTQTPKHLITATGQRVTLRCSPRSGDLSVYWYQQSLDQGLQFLIQYYNGEERAKGNILERFSAQQFPDLHSELNLSSLELGDSALYFCASKIGQGAWGYTFGSGTRLTVV.

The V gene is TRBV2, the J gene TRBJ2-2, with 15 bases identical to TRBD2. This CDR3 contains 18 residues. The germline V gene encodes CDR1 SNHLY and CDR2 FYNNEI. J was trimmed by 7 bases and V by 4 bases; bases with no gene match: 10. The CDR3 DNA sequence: TGTGCCAGCAGTGCAGGACTAGCGGGGGGGCCTTCGGGCGGGGAGCTGTTTTTT. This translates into CASSAGLAGGPSGGELFF.

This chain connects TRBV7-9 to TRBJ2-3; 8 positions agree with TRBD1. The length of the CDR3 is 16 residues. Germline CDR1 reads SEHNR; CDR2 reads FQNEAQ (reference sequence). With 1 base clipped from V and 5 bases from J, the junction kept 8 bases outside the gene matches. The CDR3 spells CASSLGAQGAGDTQYF. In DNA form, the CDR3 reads TGTGCCAGCAGCTTAGGGGCGCAGGGGGCGGGAGATACGCAGTATTTT.

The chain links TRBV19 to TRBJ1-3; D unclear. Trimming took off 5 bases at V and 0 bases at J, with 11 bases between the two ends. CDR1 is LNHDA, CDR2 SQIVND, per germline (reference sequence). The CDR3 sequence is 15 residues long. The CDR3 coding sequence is TGTGCCAGTAGTTCAATACAGAGCTCTGGAAACACCATATATTTT. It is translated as CASSSIQSSGNTIYF.

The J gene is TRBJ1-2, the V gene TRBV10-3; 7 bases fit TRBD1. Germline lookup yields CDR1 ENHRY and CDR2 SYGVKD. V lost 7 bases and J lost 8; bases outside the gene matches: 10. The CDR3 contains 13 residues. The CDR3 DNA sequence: TGTGCCATCACCCAGGACAGGCTCAGCGGCTACACCTTC. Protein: CAITQDRLSGYTF.

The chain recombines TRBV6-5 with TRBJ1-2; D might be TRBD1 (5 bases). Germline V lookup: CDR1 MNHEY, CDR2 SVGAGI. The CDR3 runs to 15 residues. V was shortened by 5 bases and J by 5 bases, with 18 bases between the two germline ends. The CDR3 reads CASSNAQGLGYGYTF. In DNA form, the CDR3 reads TGTGCCAGCAGTAACGCGCAGGGTCTCGGGTATGGCTACACCTTC.

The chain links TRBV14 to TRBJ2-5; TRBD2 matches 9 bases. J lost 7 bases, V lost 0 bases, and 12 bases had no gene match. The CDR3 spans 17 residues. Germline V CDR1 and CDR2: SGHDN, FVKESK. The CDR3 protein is CASSQDSGAGGRGTQYF. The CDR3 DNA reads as TGTGCCAGCAGCCAAGATTCCGGAGCGGGGGGCCGTGGGACCCAGTACTTC.

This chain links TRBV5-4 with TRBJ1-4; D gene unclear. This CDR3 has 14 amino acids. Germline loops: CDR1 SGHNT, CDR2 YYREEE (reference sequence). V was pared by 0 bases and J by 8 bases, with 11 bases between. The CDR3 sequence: CASSLDGSREKLFF. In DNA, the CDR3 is TGTGCCAGCAGCTTGGATGGGTCGAGGGAAAAACTGTTTTTT.